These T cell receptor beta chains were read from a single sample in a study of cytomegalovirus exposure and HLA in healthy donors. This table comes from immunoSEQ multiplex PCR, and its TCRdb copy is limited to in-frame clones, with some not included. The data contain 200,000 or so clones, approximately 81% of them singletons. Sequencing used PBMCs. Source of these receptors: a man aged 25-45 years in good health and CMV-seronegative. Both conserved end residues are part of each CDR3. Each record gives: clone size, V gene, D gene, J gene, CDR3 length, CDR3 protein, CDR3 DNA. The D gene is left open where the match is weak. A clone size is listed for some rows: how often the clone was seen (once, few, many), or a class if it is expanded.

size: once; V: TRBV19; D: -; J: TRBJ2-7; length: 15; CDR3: CASSSVGGGWYEQYF; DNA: TGTGCCAGTAGTTCCGTCGGAGGGGGCTGGTACGAGCAGTACTTC
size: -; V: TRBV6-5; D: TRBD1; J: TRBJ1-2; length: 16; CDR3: CASSYLSRGTNYGYTF; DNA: TGTGCCAGCAGTTACTTGTCCAGGGGGACTAACTATGGCTACACCTTC
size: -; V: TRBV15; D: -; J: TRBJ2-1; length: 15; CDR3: CATSPQGIGSDEQFF; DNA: TGTGCCACCAGCCCCCAGGGTATCGGGAGCGATGAGCAGTTCTTC
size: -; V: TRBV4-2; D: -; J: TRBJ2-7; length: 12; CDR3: CASSQDFDEQYF; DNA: TGTGCCAGCAGCCAAGATTTCGACGAGCAGTACTTC
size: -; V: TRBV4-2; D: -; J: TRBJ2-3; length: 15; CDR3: CASSQVQGSADTQYF; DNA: TGTGCCAGCAGCCAAGTCCAGGGCTCAGCAGATACGCAGTATTTT
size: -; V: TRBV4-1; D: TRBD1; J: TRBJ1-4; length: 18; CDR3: CASSQGGQGRATNEKLFF; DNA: TGCGCCAGCAGCCAAGGGGGACAGGGGCGTGCAACTAATGAAAAACTGTTTTTT
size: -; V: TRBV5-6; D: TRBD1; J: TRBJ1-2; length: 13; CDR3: CASSDQGEVGYTF; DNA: TGTGCCAGCAGCGACCAGGGGGAAGTTGGCTACACCTTC
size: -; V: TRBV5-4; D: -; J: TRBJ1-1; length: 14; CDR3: CASSLDSQSTEAFF; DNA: TGTGCCAGCAGCTTGGATTCCCAGTCCACTGAAGCTTTCTTT
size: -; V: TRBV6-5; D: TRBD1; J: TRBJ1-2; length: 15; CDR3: CASSQTGNPNYGYTF; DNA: TGTGCCAGCAGCCAGACAGGGAACCCTAACTATGGCTACACCTTC
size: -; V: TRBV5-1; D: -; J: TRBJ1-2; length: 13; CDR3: CASSLAGPGGYTF; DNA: TGCGCCAGCAGCTTGGCCGGGCCGGGAGGCTACACCTTC
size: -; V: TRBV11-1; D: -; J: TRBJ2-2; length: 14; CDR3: CASSLGQNTGELFF; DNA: TGTGCCAGCAGCCTCGGACAGAACACCGGGGAGCTGTTTTTT
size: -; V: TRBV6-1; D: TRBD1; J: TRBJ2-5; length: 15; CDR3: CASRTDRGRQETQYF; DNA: TGTGCCAGCAGGACGGACAGGGGGCGTCAAGAGACCCAGTACTTC
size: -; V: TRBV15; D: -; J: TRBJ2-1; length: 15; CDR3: CATSKDTTGSDEQFF; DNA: TGTGCCACCAGCAAAGACACCACAGGCTCAGATGAGCAGTTCTTC
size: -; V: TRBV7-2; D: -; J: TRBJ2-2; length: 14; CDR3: CASSLGRITGELFF; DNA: TGTGCCAGCAGCTTAGGCAGGATCACCGGGGAGCTGTTTTTT
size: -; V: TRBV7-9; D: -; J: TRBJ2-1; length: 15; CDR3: CASSLESGVFGEQFF; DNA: TGTGCCAGCAGCTTAGAATCAGGGGTTTTTGGTGAGCAGTTCTTC
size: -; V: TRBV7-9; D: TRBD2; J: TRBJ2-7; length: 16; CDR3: CASSGLAGNSSYEQYF; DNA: TGTGCCAGCAGCGGACTAGCTGGGAATAGCTCCTACGAGCAGTACTTC
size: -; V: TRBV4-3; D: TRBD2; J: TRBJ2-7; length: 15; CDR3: CASSQEGRGIYEQYF; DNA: TGCGCCAGCAGCCAAGAGGGGAGGGGTATCTACGAGCAGTACTTC
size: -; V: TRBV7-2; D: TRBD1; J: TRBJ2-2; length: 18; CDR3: CASSLIGPHGQVPGELFF; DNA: TGTGCCAGCAGCTTAATCGGACCCCACGGACAGGTCCCCGGGGAGCTGTTTTTT
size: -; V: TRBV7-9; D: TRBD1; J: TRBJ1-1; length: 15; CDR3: CASSPRQGLGTEAFF; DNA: TGTGCCAGCAGCCCCCGACAGGGCTTGGGCACTGAAGCTTTCTTT
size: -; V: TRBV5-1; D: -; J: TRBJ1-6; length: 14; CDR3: CASSLAGVSSPLHF; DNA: TGCGCCAGCAGCTTGGCGGGAGTATCATCACCCCTCCACTTT
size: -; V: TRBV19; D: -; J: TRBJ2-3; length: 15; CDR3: CASSIRAAGTDTQYF; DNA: TGTGCCAGTAGTATAAGAGCTGCGGGCACAGATACGCAGTATTTT
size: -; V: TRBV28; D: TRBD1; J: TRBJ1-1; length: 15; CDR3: CASSPYRGLNTEAFF; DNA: TGTGCCAGCAGTCCCTACAGGGGGCTAAACACTGAAGCTTTCTTT
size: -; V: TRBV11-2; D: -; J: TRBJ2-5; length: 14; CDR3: CASSLGGFEETQYF; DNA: TGTGCCAGCAGCTTAGGAGGGTTCGAAGAGACCCAGTACTTC
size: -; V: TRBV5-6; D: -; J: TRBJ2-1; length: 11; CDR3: CASLGANEQFF; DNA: TGTGCCAGCCTGGGGGCCAATGAGCAGTTCTTC
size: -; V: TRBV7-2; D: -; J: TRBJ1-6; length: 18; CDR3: CASSPMQGHGYYNSPLHF; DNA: TGTGCCAGCAGTCCTATGCAGGGACACGGTTATTATAATTCACCCCTCCACTTT
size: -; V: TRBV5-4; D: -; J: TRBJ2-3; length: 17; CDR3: CASSLGLGAGGTDTQYF; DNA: TGTGCCAGCAGCTTGGGCCTGGGGGCGGGGGGCACAGATACGCAGTATTTT
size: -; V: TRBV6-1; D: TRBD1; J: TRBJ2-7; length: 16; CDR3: CASSEGVRDRAYEQYF; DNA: TGTGCCAGCAGTGAAGGTGTCCGGGACAGGGCCTACGAGCAGTACTTC
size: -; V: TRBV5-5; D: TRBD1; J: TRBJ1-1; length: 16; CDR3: CASSPQTGALNTEAFF; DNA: TGTGCCAGCAGCCCGCAGACAGGGGCCCTGAACACTGAAGCTTTCTTT
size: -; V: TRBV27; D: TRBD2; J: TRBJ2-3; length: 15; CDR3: CASSFGGGGTDTQYF; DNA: TGTGCCAGCAGTTTTGGCGGGGGAGGCACAGATACGCAGTATTTT
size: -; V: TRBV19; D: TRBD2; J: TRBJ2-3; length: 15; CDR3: CASGTPGGTTDTQYF; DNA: TGTGCCAGTGGCACCCCCGGGGGGACCACAGATACGCAGTATTTT
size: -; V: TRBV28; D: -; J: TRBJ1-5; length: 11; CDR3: CASSGGQPQHF; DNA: TGTGCCAGCAGTGGCGGTCAGCCCCAGCATTTT
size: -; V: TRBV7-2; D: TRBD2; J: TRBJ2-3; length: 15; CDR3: CASSVGLAGGDTQYF; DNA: TGTGCCAGCAGCGTCGGACTAGCGGGGGGGGATACGCAGTATTTT
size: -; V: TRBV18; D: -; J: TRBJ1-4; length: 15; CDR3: CASSAAAALNEKLFF; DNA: TGTGCCAGCTCAGCGGCCGCAGCCTTGAATGAAAAACTGTTTTTT
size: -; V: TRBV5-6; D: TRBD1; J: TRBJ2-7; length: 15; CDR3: CASSLAGQGSYEQYF; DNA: TGTGCCAGCAGCTTGGCGGGACAGGGATCTTACGAGCAGTACTTC
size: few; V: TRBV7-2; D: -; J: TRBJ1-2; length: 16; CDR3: CASNDQLVEANYGYTF; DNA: TGTGCCAGCAACGATCAGTTGGTCGAGGCTAACTATGGCTACACCTTC
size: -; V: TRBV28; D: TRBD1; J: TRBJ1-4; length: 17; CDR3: CASSTNPGQATNEKLFF; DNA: TGTGCCAGCAGTACGAACCCCGGACAGGCAACTAATGAAAAACTGTTTTTT
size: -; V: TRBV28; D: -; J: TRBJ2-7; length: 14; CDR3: CASSLVQGLLEQYF; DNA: TGTGCCAGCAGTTTAGTGCAGGGGTTGTTGGAGCAGTACTTC
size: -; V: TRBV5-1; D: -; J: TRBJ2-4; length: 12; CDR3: CASSLNLNIQYF; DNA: TGCGCCAGCAGCTTAAACTTAAACATTCAGTACTTC
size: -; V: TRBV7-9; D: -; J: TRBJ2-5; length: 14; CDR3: CASSLAGQLETQYF; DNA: TGTGCCAGCAGCTTAGCCGGACAGTTGGAGACCCAGTACTTC
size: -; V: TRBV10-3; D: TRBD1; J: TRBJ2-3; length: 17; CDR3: CAISESTGTGNTDTQYF; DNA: TGTGCCATCAGTGAGTCGACCGGGACAGGGAACACAGATACGCAGTATTTT
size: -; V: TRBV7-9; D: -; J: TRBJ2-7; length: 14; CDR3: CASSFDTIFYEQYF; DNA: TGTGCCAGCAGCTTCGACACGATCTTCTACGAGCAGTACTTC
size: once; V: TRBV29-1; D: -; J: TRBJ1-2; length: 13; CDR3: CSVEDKRGGGYTF; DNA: TGCAGCGTTGAAGATAAAAGGGGGGGTGGCTACACCTTC
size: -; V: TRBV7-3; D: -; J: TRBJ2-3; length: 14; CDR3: CASSFGGVVDTQYF; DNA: TGTGCCAGCAGCTTTGGCGGGGTAGTAGATACGCAGTATTTT
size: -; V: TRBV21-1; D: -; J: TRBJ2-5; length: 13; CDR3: CANGTGPKETQYF; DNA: TGTGCCAACGGGACAGGGCCCAAAGAGACCCAGTACTTC
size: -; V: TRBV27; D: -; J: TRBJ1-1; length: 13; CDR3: CASSLARVTEAFF; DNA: TGTGCCAGCAGTTTGGCCAGGGTCACTGAAGCTTTCTTT
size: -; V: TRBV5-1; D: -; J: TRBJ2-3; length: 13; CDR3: CASSWAGEDTQYF; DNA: TGCGCCAGCAGCTGGGCAGGGGAAGATACGCAGTATTTT
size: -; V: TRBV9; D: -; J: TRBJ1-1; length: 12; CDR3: CASSPGGLEAFF; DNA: TGTGCCAGCAGCCCCGGGGGTCTTGAAGCTTTCTTT
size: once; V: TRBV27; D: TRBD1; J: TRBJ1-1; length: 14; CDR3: CASSLTGGMREAFF; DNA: TGTGCCAGCAGCCTTACAGGGGGCATGAGAGAAGCTTTCTTT
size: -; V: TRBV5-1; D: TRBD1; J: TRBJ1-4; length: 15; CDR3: CASSWGDRDNEKLFF; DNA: TGCGCCAGCAGCTGGGGGGACAGGGATAATGAAAAACTGTTTTTT
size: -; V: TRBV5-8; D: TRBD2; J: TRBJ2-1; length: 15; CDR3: CASSLPSGGANEQFF; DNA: TGTGCCAGCAGCTTGCCAAGCGGGGGGGCCAATGAGCAGTTCTTC
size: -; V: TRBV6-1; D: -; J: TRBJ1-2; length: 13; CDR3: CASTSSGGNGYTF; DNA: TGTGCCAGCACCTCGTCTGGGGGCAATGGCTACACCTTC
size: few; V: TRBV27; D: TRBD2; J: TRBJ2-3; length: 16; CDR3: CASSSRLAGRSDTQYF; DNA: TGTGCCAGCAGTTCTAGACTAGCGGGACGATCAGATACGCAGTATTTT
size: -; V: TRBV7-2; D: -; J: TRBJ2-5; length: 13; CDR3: CASSFGEQETQYF; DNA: TGTGCCAGCAGCTTCGGGGAGCAAGAGACCCAGTACTTC